This T cell receptor beta chain was observed in a study of molecular identifiers for immune sequencing clone quantification. In TCRdb, the PCR reads were re-called with MiXCR into one record per CDR3 protein. The repertoire holds under 800,000 distinct CDR3 sequences, with over 25% as singletons. A CD8+CD4-CCR7+CD45RA+ gate was used to sort naive CD8 T cells. This clonotype was detected many times. From germline, CDR1 is SNHLY and CDR2 FYNNEI. The CDR3 sequence is 14 residues long. Trimming pared 8 bases from V and 0 bases from J, leaving 10 bases between. Sample: naive CD8+ T cells from blood, with Jurkat cell RNA spiked in. Subset meaning: FACS-sorted CD8+CD4-CCR7+CD45RA+ naive T cells. The receptor's source is a human donor in good health. Some libraries in this study had Jurkat cell RNA spiked in. This rearrangement joins TRBV2 to TRBJ2-2; D is unresolved. CDR3 DNA sequence: TGTGCCAGCTCCTCACCCCCGAACACCGGGGAGCTGTTTTTT. Translated, it gives CASSSPPNTGELFF.